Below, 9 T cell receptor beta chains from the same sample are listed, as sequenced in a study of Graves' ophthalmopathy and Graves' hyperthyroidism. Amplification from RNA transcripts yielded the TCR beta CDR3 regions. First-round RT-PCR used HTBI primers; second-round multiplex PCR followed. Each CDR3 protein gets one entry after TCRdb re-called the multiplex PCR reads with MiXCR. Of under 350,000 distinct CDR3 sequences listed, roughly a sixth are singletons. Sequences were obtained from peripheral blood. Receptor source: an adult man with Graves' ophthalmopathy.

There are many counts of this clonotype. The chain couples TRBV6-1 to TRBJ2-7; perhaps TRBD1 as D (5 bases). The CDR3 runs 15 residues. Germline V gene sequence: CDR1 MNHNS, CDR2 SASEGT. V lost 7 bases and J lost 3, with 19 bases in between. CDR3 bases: TGTGCCAGCAAGACTCCAGGGTTCGGATACTACGAGCAGTACTTC. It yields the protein CASKTPGFGYYEQYF.

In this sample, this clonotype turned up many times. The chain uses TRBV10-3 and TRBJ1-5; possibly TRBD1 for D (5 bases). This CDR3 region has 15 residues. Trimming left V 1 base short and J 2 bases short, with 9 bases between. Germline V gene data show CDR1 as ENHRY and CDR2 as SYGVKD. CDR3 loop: CAISEFRDGNQPQHF. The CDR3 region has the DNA TGTGCCATCAGTGAGTTCAGGGATGGCAATCAGCCCCAGCATTTT.

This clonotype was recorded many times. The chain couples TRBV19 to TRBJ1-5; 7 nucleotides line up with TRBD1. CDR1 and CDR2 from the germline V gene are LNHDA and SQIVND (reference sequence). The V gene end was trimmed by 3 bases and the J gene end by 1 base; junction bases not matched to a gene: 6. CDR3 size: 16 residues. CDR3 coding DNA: TGTGCCAGTAGTATGACCGGGACAGTAAGCAATCAGCCCCAGCATTTT. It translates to CASSMTGTVSNQPQHF.

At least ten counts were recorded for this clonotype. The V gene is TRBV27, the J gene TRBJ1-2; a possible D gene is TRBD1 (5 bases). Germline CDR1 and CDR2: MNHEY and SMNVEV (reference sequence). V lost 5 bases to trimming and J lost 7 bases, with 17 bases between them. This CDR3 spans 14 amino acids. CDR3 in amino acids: CASSESGTEVGYTF. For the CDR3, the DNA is TGTGCCAGCAGTGAGTCCGGGACTGAGGTTGGCTACACCTTC.

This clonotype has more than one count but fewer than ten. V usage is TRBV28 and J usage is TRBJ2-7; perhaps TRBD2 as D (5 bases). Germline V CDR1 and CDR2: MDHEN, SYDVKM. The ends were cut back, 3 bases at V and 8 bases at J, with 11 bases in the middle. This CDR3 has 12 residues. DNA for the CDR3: TGTGCCAGCAGTTTTCGGCTAGCCCAGCAGTACTTC. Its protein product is CASSFRLAQQYF.

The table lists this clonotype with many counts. The CDR3 sequence: CSAQLPGPNIHEQYF. The CDR3 nucleotides read TGCAGTGCCCAACTCCCAGGACCGAACATCCACGAGCAGTACTTC. This sequence joins TRBV20-1 and TRBJ2-7; D ambiguous. Looked up from germline, CDR1 is DFQATT and CDR2 is SNEGSKA (reference sequence). The CDR3 is 15 residues long. V was trimmed by 6 bases and J by 5 bases, leaving 23 bases between them.

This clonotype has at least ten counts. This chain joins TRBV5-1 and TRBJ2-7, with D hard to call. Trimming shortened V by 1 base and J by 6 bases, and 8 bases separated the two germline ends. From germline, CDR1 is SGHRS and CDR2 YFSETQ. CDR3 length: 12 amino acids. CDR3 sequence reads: CASSLNTVEQYF. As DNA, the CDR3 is TGCGCCAGCAGCTTGAATACAGTCGAGCAGTACTTC. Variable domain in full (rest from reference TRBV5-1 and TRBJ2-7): KAGVTQTPRYLIKTRGQQVTLSCSPISGHRSVSWYQQTPGQGLQFLFEYFSETQRNKGNFPGRFSGRQFSNSRSEMNVSTLELGDSALYLCASSLNTVEQYFGPGTRLTVT.

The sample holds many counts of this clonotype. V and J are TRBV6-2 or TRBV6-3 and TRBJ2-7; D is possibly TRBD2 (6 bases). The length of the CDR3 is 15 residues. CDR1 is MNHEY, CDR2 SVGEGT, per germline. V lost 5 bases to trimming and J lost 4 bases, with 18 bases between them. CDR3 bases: TGTGCCAGCAGTCACCTGGGGACTCCGGGGTACGAGCAGTACTTC. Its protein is CASSHLGTPGYEQYF.

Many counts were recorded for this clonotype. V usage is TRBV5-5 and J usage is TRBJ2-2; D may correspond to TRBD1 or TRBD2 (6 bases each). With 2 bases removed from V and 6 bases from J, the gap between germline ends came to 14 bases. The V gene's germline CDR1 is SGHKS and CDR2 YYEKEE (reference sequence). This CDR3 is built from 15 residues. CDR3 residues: CASSFRGRDSGELFF. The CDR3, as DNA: TGTGCCAGCAGCTTCCGGGGGCGAGACTCCGGGGAGCTGTTTTTT.